A single sample is the source of the 14 T cell receptor beta chains below, sequenced in a study of T cells after yellow fever vaccination. TCRdb passed the 5' RACE reads through MiXCR, listing each CDR3 protein once. The table shows about 500,000 distinct CDR3 sequences, with about a sixth occurring only once. Specimen: PBMCs, collected 5 to 6 days after the first yellow fever vaccination. These receptors were taken from a man younger than 30 who received the YFV17D yellow fever vaccine.

The V and J genes are TRBV4-3 and TRBJ2-1, with 7 bases identical to TRBD2. From germline, CDR1 is LGHNA and CDR2 YSLEER. Trimming removed 4 bases from V and 6 bases from J; junction bases left unmatched: 6. This CDR3 is 14 amino acids long. The DNA of the CDR3 is TGCGCCAGCAGCCGCCGCGGGGGATCCAATGAGCAGTTCTTC. Translated, it gives CASSRRGGSNEQFF.

The chain has TRBV3-1 and TRBJ2-5; 7 bases align to TRBD2. The germline gives CDR1 LGHDT, CDR2 YNNKEL (reference sequence). V dropped 4 bases and J dropped 2; count of bases not matched to a gene: 7. CDR3 length: 15 amino acids. The CDR3 region is CASSPPLADQETQYF. The CDR3 bases are TGTGCCAGCAGCCCCCCCCTAGCGGATCAAGAGACCCAGTACTTC.

The rearrangement links TRBV7-9 to TRBJ1-2; TRBD1 agrees at 7 bases. The CDR3 contains 12 residues. V lost 6 bases and J lost 4; bases outside the gene matches: 2. Germline-derived CDR1 and CDR2 are SEHNR and FQNEAQ (reference sequence). This CDR3 is CASRGGLYGYTF. CDR3 bases: TGTGCCAGCAGAGGGGGCCTCTATGGCTACACCTTC.

This clonotype has only a few counts. V gene TRBV5-5 combines with J gene TRBJ2-1; the D is unclear. This CDR3 is 15 amino acids long. CDR1 SGHKS and CDR2 YYEKEE come from the germline V gene (reference sequence). The V gene lost 1 base and the J gene lost 6 bases, with 14 bases spanning the gap. For the CDR3, the DNA is TGTGCCAGCAGCTTGCCCGAGATAATGGGCAATGAGCAGTTCTTC. This sequence encodes CASSLPEIMGNEQFF.

The chain joins TRBV12-3 or TRBV12-4 to TRBJ2-7; D not resolved. Trimming pared 3 bases from V and 2 bases from J, leaving 11 bases between. The CDR3 runs to 14 residues. In DNA, the CDR3 is TGTGCCAGCAGTTTCGGTGGGAACCCCTACGAGCAGTACTTC. It is translated as CASSFGGNPYEQYF.

This clonotype was observed a few times. DNA of the CDR3: TGTGCCAGCAGTACTATAACCCCGGACAGCAGCTCCTATAATTCACCCCTCCACTTT. Translating it yields CASSTITPDSSSYNSPLHF. The chain is built from TRBV27 and TRBJ1-6; D is possibly TRBD1 (6 bases). CDR1 is MNHEY and CDR2 is SMNVEV in the germline V gene (reference sequence). Trimming stripped 5 bases from V and 0 bases from J, with 20 bases between. There are 19 residues in the CDR3.

This clonotype was seen just once. The chain uses TRBV18 and TRBJ2-7; unclear D gene. The CDR3 sequence is 11 residues long. With 2 bases removed from V and 6 bases from J, the gap between germline ends came to 5 bases. Germline CDR1 and CDR2: KGHSH and LQKENI. The CDR3 region is CASSPRSEQYF. CDR3 coding DNA: TGTGCCAGCTCACCAAGAAGCGAGCAGTACTTC.

This clonotype was observed a few times. The chain has TRBV9 and TRBJ1-1; the D gene is possibly TRBD1 (5 bases). The CDR3 is made up of 14 amino acids. The V end lost 0 bases, the J end lost 3 bases, and 9 bases lay between the germline ends. Germline assignment: CDR1 SGDLS and CDR2 YYNGEE. For the CDR3, the DNA is TGTGCCAGCAGCGTAGAGAGCAGGGACACTGAAGCTTTCTTT. It translates to CASSVESRDTEAFF.

A few counts support this clonotype. V usage is TRBV6-5 and J usage is TRBJ2-7, with D possibly TRBD1 on 5 matching bases. V was pared by 6 bases and J by 7 bases, with 16 bases between. Germline V CDR1 and CDR2: MNHEY, SVGAGI. This CDR3 has 13 residues. The CDR3 here is CASSSDRGLEQYF. CDR3 in DNA: TGTGCCAGCAGCTCTGACAGAGGCCTTGAGCAGTACTTC.

The CDR3 is CSAFQTGRETQYF. The CDR3 DNA reads TGCAGTGCTTTTCAAACAGGGAGGGAGACCCAGTACTTC. The chain recombines TRBV20-1 with TRBJ2-5, with D possibly called TRBD1 or TRBD2 (6 bases each). Trimming removed 5 bases at V and 5 bases at J, with 15 bases between. CDR1 is DFQATT and CDR2 is SNEGSKA in the germline V gene (reference sequence). CDR3 length: 13 amino acids.

V gene TRBV20-1 combines with J gene TRBJ2-2; D is unresolved. Trimming removed 4 bases from V and 4 bases from J, with 16 bases in between. This CDR3 contains 15 residues. In germline, CDR1 is DFQATT, CDR2 SNEGSKA (reference sequence). The DNA for the CDR3 is TGCAGTGCTACTACCAGGTGGCCTAGCACCGGGGAGCTGTTTTTT. Translation gives CSATTRWPSTGELFF.

The rearrangement links TRBV10-3 to TRBJ2-2; either TRBD1 or TRBD2 may supply D (5 bases each). Deletions cut 2 bases from V and 0 bases from J, with 10 bases between. The germline V gene encodes CDR1 ENHRY and CDR2 SYGVKD. This CDR3 spans 16 amino acids. CDR3 region: CAISETGGANTGELFF. The CDR3 DNA follows: TGTGCCATCAGTGAGACTGGGGGAGCGAACACCGGGGAGCTGTTTTTT.

This clonotype was seen at least ten times. The CDR3 loop is CASSYTFSRTGGNTIYF. In DNA form, the CDR3 reads TGTGCCAGCAGTTACACTTTTTCCCGGACAGGTGGAAACACCATATATTTT. The chain joins TRBV6-5 to TRBJ1-3; 7 bases fit TRBD1. The CDR3 runs 17 residues. The ends lost 2 bases at V and 3 bases at J; junction bases unmatched: 10. Germline V lookup: CDR1 MNHEY, CDR2 SVGAGI.

This clonotype was picked up a small number of times. V and J are TRBV18 and TRBJ1-5; D gene unclear. V lost 2 bases and J 3 bases, leaving 5 bases between the germline ends. CDR1 is KGHSH, CDR2 LQKENI, per germline. This CDR3 region has 13 residues. DNA of the CDR3: TGTGCCAGCTCACCAGGTAACAATCAGCCCCAGCATTTT. Encoded protein: CASSPGNNQPQHF.